Reported below is one T cell receptor (beta chain). The sample comes from a study of blood T cell repertoires in COVID-19. Across the whole study: COVID-19 samples from acute and convalescent phases originated in the United States, Italy and Spain.

V lost 6 bases and J lost 6, with 21 bases in between. This CDR3 region has 15 residues. Germline CDR1 reads ENHRY; CDR2 reads SYGVKD. This table comes from immunoSEQ multiplex PCR, and its TCRdb copy is limited to in-frame clones, with some not included. In the table there are about 94,000 clones, more than 65% of which are singletons. The chain carries TRBV10-3 and TRBJ2-7, with D perhaps matching TRBD1 (6 bases). This sequence originates from a man in his fifties or sixties with acute or convalescent COVID-19. Sequencing input: peripheral blood. In DNA, the CDR3 is TGTGCCATCAGCCTGACTGAGGGGGAGCGGTCCGAGCAGTACTTC. This encodes CAISLTEGERSEQYF.